This paragraph covers one TCR beta chain sequence. Its target is unknown. This specimen comes from a study of CD8+CD57+ T cells in acquired aplastic anemia. Study-level points and caveats: Researchers reported that CD8+ Simpson's diversity was not significantly different in patients versus controls. Found in both controls and patients were around 31 CD8+ CDR3 sequences.

In germline, CDR1 is SGHTA, CDR2 FQGNSA. Between the trimmed V and J ends, which lost 5 bases and 8 bases, there was a span of 18 bases. The CDR3 has 14 amino acids. The use of genomic DNA as template underpinned the TCR beta VDJ and CDR3 profiling. TCRdb redid the calling of the reads with MiXCR, one entry per CDR3 protein. The sample shows under 350,000 distinct CDR3 sequences, 50% to 70% of them seen only once. Sequenced: sorted CD4+, CD8+, or CD8+CD57+ T cells (not recorded which) from PBMCs. This rearrangement joins TRBV7-2 to TRBJ1-2, with D maybe TRBD1 (6 bases). This TCR was recovered from a human donor with severe aplastic anemia or a healthy control (not recorded which). CDR3 region: CASSPTGPGGGYTF. The CDR3 nucleotides are TGTGCCAGCAGCCCAACAGGGCCCGGGGGCGGCTACACCTTC.